The sequence of this T cell receptor beta chain was determined in a study of cytotoxic CD8 clonotypes in ibrutinib-treated CLL. Data came from immunoSEQ multiplex PCR; TCRdb stores just in-frame clones and leaves some out. The data contain 250,000 to 350,000 clones, roughly 76% of them singletons. In this sample, this clone turned up a few times. Its matching antigen is unknown. General observations from the study: The clonality rise at ibrutinib response reflected private clonotype expansion.

Sequenced here: PBMCs, sampled at disease progression, from a patient treated with ibrutinib. The receptor was isolated from a human donor with chronic lymphocytic leukemia.

The CDR3 spells CASSSPGEEWEQYF. CDR3 DNA sequence: TGTGCCAGCAGCTCCCCCGGGGAAGAGTGGGAGCAGTACTTC. This chain uses TRBV5-6 with TRBJ2-7; TRBD2 might be the D (5 bases). The CDR3 contains 14 residues. The V end was cut by 3 bases, the J end by 7 bases, with 17 bases between. Germline V CDR1 and CDR2: SGHDT, YYEEEE.